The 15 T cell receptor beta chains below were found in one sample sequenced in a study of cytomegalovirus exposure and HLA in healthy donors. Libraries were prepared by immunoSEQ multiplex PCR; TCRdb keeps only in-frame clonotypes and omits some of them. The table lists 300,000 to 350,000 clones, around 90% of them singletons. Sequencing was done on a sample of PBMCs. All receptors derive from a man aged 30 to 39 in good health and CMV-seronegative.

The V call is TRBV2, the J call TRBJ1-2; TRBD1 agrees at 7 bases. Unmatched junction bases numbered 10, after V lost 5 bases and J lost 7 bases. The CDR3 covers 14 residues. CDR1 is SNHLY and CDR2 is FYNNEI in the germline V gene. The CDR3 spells CASSSTGVIGGYTF. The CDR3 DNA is TGTGCCAGCAGTTCAACAGGGGTAATTGGTGGCTACACCTTC.

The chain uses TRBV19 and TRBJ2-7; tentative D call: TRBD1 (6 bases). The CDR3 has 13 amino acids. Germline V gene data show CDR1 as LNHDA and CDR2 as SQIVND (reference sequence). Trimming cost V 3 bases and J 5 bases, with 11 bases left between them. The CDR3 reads CASSIIQGDEQYF. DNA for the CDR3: TGTGCCAGTAGTATTATACAGGGTGACGAGCAGTACTTC. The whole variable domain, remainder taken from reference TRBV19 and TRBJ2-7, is DGGITQSPKYLFRKEGQNVTLSCEQNLNHDAMYWYRQDPGQGLRLIYYSQIVNDFQKGDIAEGYSVSREKKESFPLTVTSAQKNPTAFYLCASSIIQGDEQYFGPGTRLTVT.

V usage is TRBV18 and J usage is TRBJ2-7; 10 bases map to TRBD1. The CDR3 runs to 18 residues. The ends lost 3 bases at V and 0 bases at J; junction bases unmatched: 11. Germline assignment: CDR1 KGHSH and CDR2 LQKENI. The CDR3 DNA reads TGTGCCAGCTCACCTCTATCCGGGACAGGGGAGAGCTCCTACGAGCAGTACTTC. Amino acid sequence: CASSPLSGTGESSYEQYF. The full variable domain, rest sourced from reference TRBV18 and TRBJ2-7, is NAGVMQNPRHLVRRRGQEARLRCSPMKGHSHVYWYRQLPEEGLKFMVYLQKENIIDESGMPKERFSAEFPKEGPSILRIQQVVRGDSAAYFCASSPLSGTGESSYEQYFGPGTRLTVT.

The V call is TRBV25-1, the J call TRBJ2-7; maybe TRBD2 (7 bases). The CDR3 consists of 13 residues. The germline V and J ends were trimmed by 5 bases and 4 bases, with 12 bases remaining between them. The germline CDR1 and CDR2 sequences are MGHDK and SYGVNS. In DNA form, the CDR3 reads TGTGCCAGCAGTAGGGGGGGGCTGTACGAGCAGTACTTC. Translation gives CASSRGGLYEQYF.

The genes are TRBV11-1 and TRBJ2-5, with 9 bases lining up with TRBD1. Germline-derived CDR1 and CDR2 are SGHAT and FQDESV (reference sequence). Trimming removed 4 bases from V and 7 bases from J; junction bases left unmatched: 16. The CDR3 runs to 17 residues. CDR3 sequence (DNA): TGTGCCAGCAGCTCCACGACCGGGACAGGGTCTCCCGGGACCCAGTACTTC. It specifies CASSSTTGTGSPGTQYF.

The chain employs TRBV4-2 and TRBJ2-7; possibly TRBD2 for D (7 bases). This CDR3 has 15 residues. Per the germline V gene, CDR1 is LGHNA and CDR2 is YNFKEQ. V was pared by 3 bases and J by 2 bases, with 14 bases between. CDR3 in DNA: TGTGCCAGCAGCCACAGAGACGGGGGGCCCTACGAGCAGTACTTC. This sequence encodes CASSHRDGGPYEQYF.

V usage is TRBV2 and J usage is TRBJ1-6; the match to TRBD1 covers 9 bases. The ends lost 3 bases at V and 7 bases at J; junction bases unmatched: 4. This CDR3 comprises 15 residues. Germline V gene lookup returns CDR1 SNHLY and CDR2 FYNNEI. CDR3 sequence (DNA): TGTGCCAGCAGTGACACCGGGACAGGGAATTCACCCCTCCACTTT. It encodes CASSDTGTGNSPLHF.

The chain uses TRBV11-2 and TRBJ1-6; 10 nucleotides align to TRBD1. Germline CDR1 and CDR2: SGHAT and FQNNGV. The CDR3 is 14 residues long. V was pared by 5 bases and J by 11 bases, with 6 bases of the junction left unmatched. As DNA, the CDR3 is TGTGCCAGCAGCCCGGGGACAGGGGTCCCACCCCTCCACTTT. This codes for CASSPGTGVPPLHF. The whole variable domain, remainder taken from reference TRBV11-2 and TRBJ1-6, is EAGVAQSPRYKIIEKRQSVAFWCNPISGHATLYWYQQILGQGPKLLIQFQNNGVVDDSQLPKDRFSAERLKGVDSTLKIQPAKLEDSAVYLCASSPGTGVPPLHFGNGTRLTVT.

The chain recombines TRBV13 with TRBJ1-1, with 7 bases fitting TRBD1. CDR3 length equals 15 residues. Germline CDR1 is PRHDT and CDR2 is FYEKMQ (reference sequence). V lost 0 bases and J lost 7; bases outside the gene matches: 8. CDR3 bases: TGTGCCAGCAGCTTAGGAGGGACAGCGGCCTTTGAAGCTTTCTTT. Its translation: CASSLGGTAAFEAFF.

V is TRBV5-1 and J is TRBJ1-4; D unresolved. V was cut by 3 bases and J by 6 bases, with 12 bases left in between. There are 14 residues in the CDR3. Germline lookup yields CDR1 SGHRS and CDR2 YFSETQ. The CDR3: CASSYSLNDEKLFF. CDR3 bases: TGCGCCAGCAGCTATAGTTTAAATGATGAAAAACTGTTTTTT.

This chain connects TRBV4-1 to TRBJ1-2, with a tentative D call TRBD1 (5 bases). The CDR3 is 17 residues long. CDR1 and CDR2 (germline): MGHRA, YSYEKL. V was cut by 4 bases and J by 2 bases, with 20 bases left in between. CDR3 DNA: TGCGCCAGCAGCCTTCAGCCCGGGGGTGGAGGGAACTATGGCTACACCTTC. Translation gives CASSLQPGGGGNYGYTF.

DNA of the CDR3: TGCGCCAGCAGCCAAGTGCGGGGAAGGCAGCCCCAGCATTTT. It codes for CASSQVRGRQPQHF. The V gene is TRBV4-1, the J gene TRBJ1-5, with D hard to call. CDR3 length equals 14 residues. The V gene lost 1 base and the J gene lost 7 bases, with 11 bases spanning the gap. Germline assignment: CDR1 MGHRA and CDR2 YSYEKL.

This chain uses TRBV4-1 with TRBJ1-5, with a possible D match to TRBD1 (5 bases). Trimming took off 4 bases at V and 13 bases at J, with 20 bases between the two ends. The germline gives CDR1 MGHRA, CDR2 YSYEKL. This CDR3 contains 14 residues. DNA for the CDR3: TGCGCCAGCAGCCGGGGGGATAGCGGGGGTATACAGCATTTT. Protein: CASSRGDSGGIQHF.

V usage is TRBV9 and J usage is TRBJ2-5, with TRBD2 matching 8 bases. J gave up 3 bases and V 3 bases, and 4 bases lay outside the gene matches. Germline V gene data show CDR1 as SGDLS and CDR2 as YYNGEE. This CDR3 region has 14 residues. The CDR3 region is CASSATSEEETQYF. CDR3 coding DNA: TGTGCCAGCAGCGCGACTAGCGAGGAAGAGACCCAGTACTTC.

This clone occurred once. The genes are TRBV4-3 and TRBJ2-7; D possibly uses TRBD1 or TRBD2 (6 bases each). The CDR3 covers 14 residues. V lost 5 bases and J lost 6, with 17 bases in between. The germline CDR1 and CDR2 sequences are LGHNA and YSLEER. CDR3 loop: CASSEGGRGLEQYF. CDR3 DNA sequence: TGCGCCAGCAGCGAAGGGGGGCGCGGTCTCGAGCAGTACTTC.